The 21 T cell receptor beta chains below come from one sample, sequenced in a study of graft-versus-host responses after intestinal transplantation (dated by TCRdb to the early 2020s). The library came from the immunoSEQ multiplex PCR assay. Here the immuneACCESS table is served through TCRdb, limited to in-frame sequences with V and J called. Missing clones are a known gap in these copies; in checked studies unresolved V genes cover under half, and the rest lacks a known reason. The sample data list a few thousand clones, and about 32% of these were observed just once. Roughly 33% of the sample is in the top ten clones. The time point label, as the study defines it: cells obtained before transplantation from donor or recipient. In the mixed lymphocyte reactions, roughly 200,000 CFSE-labeled pre-transplant responders were plated with roughly 200,000 irradiated violet-dye-labeled stimulators and cultured for approximately 6 days.

The sample here was alloreactive CD8+ T cells from a mixed lymphocyte reaction culture, taken before intestinal transplant. Reading the label with the study, this specimen's cell subset or site is: CFSE-low proliferating T cells sorted from roughly 6-day pre-transplant mixed lymphocyte reaction (GvH or HvG direction). Receptors originate from a human patient who received an intestinal transplant.

The V and J genes are TRBV28 and TRBJ1-6; 7 bases match TRBD1. Germline CDR1 reads MDHEN; CDR2 reads SYDVKM. V dropped 8 bases and J dropped 9; count of bases not matched to a gene: 16. The CDR3 is 16 residues long. The CDR3 protein is CASLQGGDGWVSPLHF. The CDR3 coding sequence is TGTGCCAGCCTCCAGGGGGGCGATGGATGGGTTTCACCCCTCCACTTT. The full variable domain, with the rest looked up from reference TRBV28 and TRBJ1-6, is DVKVTQSSRYLVKRTGEKVFLECVQDMDHENMFWYRQDPGLGLRLIYFSYDVKMKEKGDIPEGYSVSREKKERFSLILESASTNQTSMYLCASLQGGDGWVSPLHFGNGTRLTVT.

The chain is built from TRBV5-5 and TRBJ1-1; 7 nucleotides match TRBD1. Germline-derived CDR1 and CDR2 are SGHKS and YYEKEE (reference sequence). Trimming at V came to 2 bases and at J to 4 bases, leaving 5 bases not matched to a gene. The CDR3 contains 14 residues. CDR3 loop: CASSLEGAVTEAFF. As DNA, the CDR3 is TGTGCCAGCAGCTTAGAGGGGGCGGTCACTGAAGCTTTCTTT.

The chain uses TRBV10-2 and TRBJ1-2; 7 bases fit TRBD1. V was clipped by 5 bases and J by 4 bases; unmatched bases: 4. Germline loops: CDR1 WSHSY, CDR2 SAAADI. The CDR3 totals 13 residues. CDR3 nucleotide sequence: TGCGCCAGCAGTTATCGGGACAGCTATGGCTACACCTTC. Amino acid sequence: CASSYRDSYGYTF.

This clone turned up a few times. This CDR3 reads CASSQVLGAQITYEQYF. Here the CDR3 DNA reads TGCGCCAGCAGCCAAGTCTTAGGGGCCCAGATTACCTACGAGCAGTACTTC. The chain recombines TRBV4-1 with TRBJ2-7; TRBD1 is a possible D gene (5 bases). The CDR3 loop spans 17 amino acids. Germline lookup yields CDR1 MGHRA and CDR2 YSYEKL. Trimming removed 1 base from V and 2 bases from J, with 18 bases in between.

The chain recombines TRBV5-8 with TRBJ1-2; 9 bases align to TRBD1. The length of the CDR3 is 17 residues. Germline trimming cut 1 base from V and 5 bases from J; bases unmatched to any gene: 12. Germline V gives CDR1 SGHTS, CDR2 YDEGEE. The CDR3 loop reads CASSLRATGGMGYGYTF. CDR3 in DNA: TGTGCCAGCAGCTTGAGGGCGACAGGGGGAATGGGTTATGGCTACACCTTC.

The chain combines TRBV6-5 with TRBJ2-3, with a possible D match to TRBD1 (6 bases). The CDR3 extends over 14 amino acids. Germline assignment: CDR1 MNHEY and CDR2 SVGAGI. The V end was cut by 6 bases, the J end by 2 bases, with 12 bases between. Here the CDR3 DNA reads TGTGCCAGCAGCGAACAGGGAATCACAGATACGCAGTATTTT. Its protein product is CASSEQGITDTQYF.

CDR3 nucleotide sequence: TGTGCCAGCAGCCAAGATTTCCGACAGGGGATCCATGGCTACACCTTC. This sequence encodes CASSQDFRQGIHGYTF. The chain joins TRBV14 to TRBJ1-2, with 8 bases fitting TRBD1. Germline lookup yields CDR1 SGHDN and CDR2 FVKESK. J was trimmed by 6 bases and V by 0 bases; bases with no gene match: 9. The CDR3 totals 16 residues. Variable domain in full (rest from reference TRBV14 and TRBJ1-2): EAGVTQFPSHSVIEKGQTVTLRCDPISGHDNLYWYRRVMGKEIKFLLHFVKESKQDESGMPNNRFLAERTGGTYSTLKVQPAELEDSGVYFCASSQDFRQGIHGYTFGSGTRLTVV.

V and J are TRBV9 and TRBJ2-1, with 9 nucleotides matching TRBD2. The V segment lost 4 bases and the J segment 4 bases; nucleotides outside the gene matches: 9. The V gene's germline CDR1 is SGDLS and CDR2 YYNGEE. The CDR3 loop spans 16 amino acids. For the CDR3, the DNA is TGTGCCAGCAGCTACCGACTAGCGGCTATATACAATGAGCAGTTCTTC. This sequence encodes CASSYRLAAIYNEQFF.

In this sample, this clone turned up a few times. The J gene is TRBJ2-5, the V gene TRBV7-2, with D possibly matching TRBD2 (6 bases). V was cut by 3 bases and J by 3 bases, with 14 bases left in between. This CDR3 is 15 amino acids long. Germline values: CDR1 SGHTA, CDR2 FQGNSA. The CDR3 DNA reads TGTGCCAGCAGCTTTGGGCCTAGCGCTGAAGAGACCCAGTACTTC. Residues: CASSFGPSAEETQYF.

The sample holds a few counts of this clone. The J gene is TRBJ1-2, the V gene TRBV6-1; tentatively, D is TRBD1 (6 bases). This CDR3 is 15 amino acids long. Per germline, CDR1 MNHNS and CDR2 SASEGT. V was trimmed by 7 bases and J by 6 bases, leaving 21 bases between them. CDR3 in DNA: TGTGCCAGCACCCCCGCGAGGGCAGGGGTTGATGGCTACACCTTC. Amino acid sequence: CASTPARAGVDGYTF.

The table lists this clone with a few counts. The chain joins TRBV7-9 to TRBJ2-7, with 7 nucleotides matching TRBD1. J gave up 3 bases and V 3 bases, and 5 bases lay outside the gene matches. There are 14 residues in the CDR3. The germline V gene encodes CDR1 SEHNR and CDR2 FQNEAQ (reference sequence). In nucleotides, the CDR3 is TGTGCCAGCAGCTTTATTGGACAGGACTACGAGCAGTACTTC. This encodes CASSFIGQDYEQYF.

This clone turned up a few times. The chain employs TRBV28 and TRBJ1-2; TRBD1 agrees at 11 bases. Unmatched junction bases numbered 3, after V lost 4 bases and J lost 5 bases. Per germline, CDR1 MDHEN and CDR2 SYDVKM. The CDR3 sequence is 14 residues long. The CDR3 region has the DNA TGTGCCAGCAGTTGGACAGGGGGCTGGTATGGCTACACCTTC. It specifies CASSWTGGWYGYTF.

The gene calls are TRBV5-1 and TRBJ2-7; possible D gene TRBD1, 5 bases. This CDR3 is built from 12 residues. The V gene lost 1 base and the J gene lost 3 bases, with 5 bases spanning the gap. Germline V gives CDR1 SGHRS, CDR2 YFSETQ. The CDR3 DNA reads TGCGCCAGCAGCTTGACAGGCTACGAGCAGTACTTC. Protein: CASSLTGYEQYF.

In this sample, this clone turned up a few times. The chain joins TRBV28 to TRBJ2-3; D ambiguous. Trimming shortened V by 2 bases and J by 0 bases, and 12 bases separated the two germline ends. Looked up from germline, CDR1 is MDHEN and CDR2 is SYDVKM. CDR3 length: 16 residues. The CDR3: CASSLRVRTSTDTQYF. The CDR3 nucleotides read TGTGCCAGCAGTTTAAGAGTTAGAACTAGCACAGATACGCAGTATTTT. The full variable domain, completed using reference TRBV28 and TRBJ2-3, is DVKVTQSSRYLVKRTGEKVFLECVQDMDHENMFWYRQDPGLGLRLIYFSYDVKMKEKGDIPEGYSVSREKKERFSLILESASTNQTSMYLCASSLRVRTSTDTQYFGPGTRLTVL.

This clone turned up a few times. This chain joins TRBV19 and TRBJ1-1; TRBD1 agrees at 9 bases. The CDR3 extends over 15 amino acids. Losses at the gene ends were 5 bases for V and 4 bases for J; bases not matched to a gene: 8. Germline lookup yields CDR1 LNHDA and CDR2 SQIVND (reference sequence). CDR3 in amino acids: CASSLWTGASTEAFF. In DNA, the CDR3 is TGTGCCAGTAGTCTTTGGACAGGGGCGAGCACTGAAGCTTTCTTT.

The gene calls are TRBV2 and TRBJ1-4, with no clear D. The CDR3 extends over 15 amino acids. Germline loops: CDR1 SNHLY, CDR2 FYNNEI. V gave up 0 bases and J gave up 8 bases, with 13 bases separating them. This CDR3 is CASSEAQDIEEKLFF. The DNA for the CDR3 is TGTGCCAGCAGTGAAGCACAAGACATCGAGGAAAAACTGTTTTTT.

The chain uses TRBV11-3 and TRBJ2-3; TRBD2 matches at 11 bases. The CDR3 is 15 residues long. The V and J ends lost 6 bases and 6 bases, in that order; junction bases with no gene match: 8. The V gene's germline CDR1 is SGHNT and CDR2 YENEEA. DNA of the CDR3: TGTGCCAGCAGTCAACTAGCGGGAGTGGGGGATACGCAGTATTTT. This translates into CASSQLAGVGDTQYF. The whole variable domain, filled in from reference TRBV11-3 and TRBJ2-3, reads EAGVVQSPRYKIIEKKQPVAFWCNPISGHNTLYWYLQNLGQGPELLIRYENEEAVDDSQLPKDRFSAERLKGVDSTLKIQPAELGDSAVYLCASSQLAGVGDTQYFGPGTRLTVL.

In this sample, this clone is medium-sized. This chain joins TRBV7-9 and TRBJ1-2, with 10 bases aligning to TRBD1. Trimming removed 0 bases from V and 6 bases from J; junction bases left unmatched: 4. This CDR3 is 15 amino acids long. Germline V CDR1 and CDR2: SEHNR, FQNEAQ (reference sequence). CDR3 sequence reads: CASSLALDRGNGYTF. The CDR3 DNA sequence: TGTGCCAGCAGCTTAGCCTTGGACAGGGGGAATGGCTACACCTTC.

This clone was seen a handful of times. This sequence joins TRBV18 and TRBJ1-5; D may be TRBD1 (5 bases). V was cut by 3 bases and J by 2 bases, with 20 bases left in between. There are 18 residues in the CDR3. Germline-derived CDR1 and CDR2 are KGHSH and LQKENI. The CDR3 DNA reads TGTGCCAGCTCACCCGGGGGGATTTGGGGCCTCGGCAATCAGCCCCAGCATTTT. Protein product: CASSPGGIWGLGNQPQHF.

The sample holds a few counts of this clone. The chain combines TRBV4-1 with TRBJ2-6, with D perhaps matching TRBD2 (5 bases). Germline V gives CDR1 MGHRA, CDR2 YSYEKL. The CDR3 contains 13 residues. Between the trimmed V and J ends, which lost 6 bases and 2 bases, there was a span of 5 bases. The CDR3 DNA reads as TGCGCCAGCAGGGAGGCTGGGGCCAACGTCCTGACTTTC. It is translated as CASREAGANVLTF.

The rearrangement links TRBV4-1 to TRBJ2-6; D gene unclear. The CDR3 has 13 amino acids. CDR1 is MGHRA, CDR2 YSYEKL, per germline. V lost 7 bases, J lost 4 bases, and 8 bases lay in between. The CDR3: CASIARGANVLTF. CDR3 DNA sequence: TGCGCCAGCATCGCCAGGGGGGCCAACGTCCTGACTTTC.